The clone carrying this TCR beta chain was picked up one time. From germline, CDR1 is LNHDA and CDR2 SQIVND (reference sequence). V lost 4 bases and J lost 0, with 14 bases in between. CDR3 length: 16 amino acids. The record originates from a study of blood T cell repertoires in COVID-19. In the study overall: Sample material is recorded as cDNA or gDNA derived from T cells, B-cell-depleted T cells, or PBMCs.

In the source study's methods: Counts of nucleated cells, estimated from reference gene primer amplification, were obtained. Method: immunoSEQ multiplex PCR; TCRdb's copy keeps in-frame clones and lacks some. That table gives V, J and clone size, and the DNA gave D and trimming. This sample carries about 170,000 clones, about 89% of them seen once, and the ten largest clones take 2.5% to 4%. The receptor's source is a man between 65 and 80 years old with acute or convalescent COVID-19. The chain uses TRBV19 and TRBJ2-3, with TRBD2 as a possible D gene (5 bases). Sequencing was performed on peripheral blood. The CDR3 nucleotides are TGTGCCAGTAGTACCTGGGGAGATCGAAGCACAGATACGCAGTATTTT. Protein: CASSTWGDRSTDTQYF.